This TCR beta chain was recorded in a study of neurological immune-mediated disorders. Looking at the study overall: Among roughly 35 multiple sclerosis patients, 31 were relapsing-remitting and 3 were secondary progressive.

With 10-nucleotide random UMIs, 5'RACE was used to make the cDNA. Per sequencing run, 15-18 subjects together gave over 160 million TCR-beta sequences. TCRdb fed the 5' RACE reads into MiXCR, producing one record per CDR3 protein. The sample carries under 70,000 distinct CDR3 sequences, 3.2% recorded once. It was from 2 million PBMCs stored at -80 C that the unsorted libraries were obtained. V lost 1 base to trimming and J lost 3 bases, with 6 bases between them. Germline values: CDR1 LGHDT, CDR2 YNNKEL (reference sequence). CDR3 length: 13 residues. This clonotype was observed at least ten times. Sequenced input: PBMCs. The source is a woman aged 45-59 years with multiple sclerosis. The J gene is TRBJ1-2, the V gene TRBV3-1; no firm D call. The CDR3 DNA reads TGTGCCAGCAGCCAAGCCCCCTACTATGGCTACACCTTC. It codes for CASSQAPYYGYTF.